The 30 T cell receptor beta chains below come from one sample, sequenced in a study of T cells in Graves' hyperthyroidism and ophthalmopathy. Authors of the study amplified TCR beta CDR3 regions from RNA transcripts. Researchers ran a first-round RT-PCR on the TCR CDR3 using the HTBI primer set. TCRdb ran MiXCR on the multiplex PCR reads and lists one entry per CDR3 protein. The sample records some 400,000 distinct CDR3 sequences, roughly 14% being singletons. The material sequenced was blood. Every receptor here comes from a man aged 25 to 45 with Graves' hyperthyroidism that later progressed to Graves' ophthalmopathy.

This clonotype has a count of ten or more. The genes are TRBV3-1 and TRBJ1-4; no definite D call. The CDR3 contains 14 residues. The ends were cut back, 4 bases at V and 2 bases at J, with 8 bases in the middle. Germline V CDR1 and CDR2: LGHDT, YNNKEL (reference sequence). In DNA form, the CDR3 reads TGTGCCAGCAGCCCTACACAGACTAATGAAAAACTGTTTTTT. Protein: CASSPTQTNEKLFF.

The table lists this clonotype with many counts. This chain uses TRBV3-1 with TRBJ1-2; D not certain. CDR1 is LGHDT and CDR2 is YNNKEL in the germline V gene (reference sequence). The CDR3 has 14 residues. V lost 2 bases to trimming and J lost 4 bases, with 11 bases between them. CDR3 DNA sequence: TGTGCCAGCAGCCAAATCGGGGAAGGCTATGGCTACACCTTC. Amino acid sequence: CASSQIGEGYGYTF.

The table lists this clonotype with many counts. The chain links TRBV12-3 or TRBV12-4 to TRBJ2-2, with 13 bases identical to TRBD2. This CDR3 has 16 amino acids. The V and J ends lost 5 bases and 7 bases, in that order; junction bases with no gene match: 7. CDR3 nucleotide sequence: TGTGCCAGCAGTCCCACTAGCGGGGGGGCCGTCGGGGAGCTGTTTTTT. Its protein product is CASSPTSGGAVGELFF.

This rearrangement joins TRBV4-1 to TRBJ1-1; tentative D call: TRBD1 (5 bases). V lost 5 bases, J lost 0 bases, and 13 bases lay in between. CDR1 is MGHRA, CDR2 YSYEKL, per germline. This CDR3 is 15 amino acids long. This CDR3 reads CASSSQGRLNTEAFF. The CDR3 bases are TGCGCCAGCAGCTCGCAGGGAAGGTTGAACACTGAAGCTTTCTTT.

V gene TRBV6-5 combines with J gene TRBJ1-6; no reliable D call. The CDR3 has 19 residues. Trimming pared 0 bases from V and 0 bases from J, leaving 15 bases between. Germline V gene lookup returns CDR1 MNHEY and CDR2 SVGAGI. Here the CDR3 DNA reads TGTGCCAGCAGTTACTCCGACCGTTTGGGGAGCTCCTATAATTCACCCCTCCACTTT. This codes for CASSYSDRLGSSYNSPLHF.

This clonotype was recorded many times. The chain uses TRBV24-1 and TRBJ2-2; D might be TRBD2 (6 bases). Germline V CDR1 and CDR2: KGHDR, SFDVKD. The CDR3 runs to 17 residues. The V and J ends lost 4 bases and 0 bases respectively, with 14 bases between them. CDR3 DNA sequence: TGTGCCACCAGTGACGGGACTTGGGGACCGAACACCGGGGAGCTGTTTTTT. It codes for CATSDGTWGPNTGELFF.

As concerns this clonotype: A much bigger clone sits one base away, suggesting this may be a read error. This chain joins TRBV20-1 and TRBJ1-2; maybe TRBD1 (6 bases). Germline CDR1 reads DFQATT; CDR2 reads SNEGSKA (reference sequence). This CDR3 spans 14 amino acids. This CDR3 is CSAPYRQELYGYAF. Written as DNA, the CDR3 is TGCAGTGCTCCGTACAGACAGGAGCTATATGGCTACGCCTTC.

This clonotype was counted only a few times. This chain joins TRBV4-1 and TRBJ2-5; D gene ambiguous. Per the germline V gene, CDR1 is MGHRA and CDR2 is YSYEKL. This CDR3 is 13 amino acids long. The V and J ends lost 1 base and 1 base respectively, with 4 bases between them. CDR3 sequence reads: CASSQVRQETQYF. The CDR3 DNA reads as TGCGCCAGCAGCCAAGTTCGCCAAGAGACCCAGTACTTC.

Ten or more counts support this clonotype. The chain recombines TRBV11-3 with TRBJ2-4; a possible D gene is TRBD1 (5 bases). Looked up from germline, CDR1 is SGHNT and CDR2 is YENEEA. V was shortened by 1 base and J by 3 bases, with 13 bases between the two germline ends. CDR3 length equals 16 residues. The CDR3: CASSLGAGLDKNIQYF. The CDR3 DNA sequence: TGTGCCAGCAGCTTAGGGGCAGGGTTAGACAAAAACATTCAGTACTTC.

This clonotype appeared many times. Written as DNA, the CDR3 is TGTGCCAGCAGTCACCGGGACAGGAATGACAATCAGCCCCAGCATTTT. Translated, it gives CASSHRDRNDNQPQHF. The rearrangement links TRBV6-1 to TRBJ1-5, with 8 bases matching TRBD1. The CDR3 has 16 residues. Germline CDR1 is MNHNS and CDR2 is SASEGT. The J segment lost 3 bases and the V segment lost 5 bases, leaving 9 bases of the junction unmatched.

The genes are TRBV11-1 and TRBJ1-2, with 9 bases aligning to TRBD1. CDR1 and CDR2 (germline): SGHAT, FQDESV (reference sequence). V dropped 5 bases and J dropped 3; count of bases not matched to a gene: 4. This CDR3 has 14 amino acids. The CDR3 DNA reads TGTGCCAGCAGCCAATGGACAGGGGACTATGGCTACACCTTC. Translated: CASSQWTGDYGYTF.

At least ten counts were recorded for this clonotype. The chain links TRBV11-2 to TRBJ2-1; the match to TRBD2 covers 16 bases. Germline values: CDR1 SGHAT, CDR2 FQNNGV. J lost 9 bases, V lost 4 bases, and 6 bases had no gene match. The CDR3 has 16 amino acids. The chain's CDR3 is CASSSGTSGGVSEQFF. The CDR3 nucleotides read TGTGCCAGCAGCTCAGGGACTAGCGGGGGGGTGAGTGAGCAGTTCTTC.

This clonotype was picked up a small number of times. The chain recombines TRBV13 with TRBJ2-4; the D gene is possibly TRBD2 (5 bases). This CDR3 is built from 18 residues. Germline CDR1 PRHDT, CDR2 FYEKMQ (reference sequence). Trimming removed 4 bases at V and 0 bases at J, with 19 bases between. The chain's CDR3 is CASSYLPGEAVAKNIQYF. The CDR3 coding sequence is TGTGCCAGCAGCTACCTTCCCGGGGAAGCTGTAGCCAAAAACATTCAGTACTTC.

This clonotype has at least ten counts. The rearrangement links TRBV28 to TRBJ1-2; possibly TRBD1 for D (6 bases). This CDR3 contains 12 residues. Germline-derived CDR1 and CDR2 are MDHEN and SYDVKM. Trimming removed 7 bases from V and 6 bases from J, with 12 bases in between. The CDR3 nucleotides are TGTGCCAGCATGGGGGGGCGGGATGGCTACACCTTC. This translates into CASMGGRDGYTF.

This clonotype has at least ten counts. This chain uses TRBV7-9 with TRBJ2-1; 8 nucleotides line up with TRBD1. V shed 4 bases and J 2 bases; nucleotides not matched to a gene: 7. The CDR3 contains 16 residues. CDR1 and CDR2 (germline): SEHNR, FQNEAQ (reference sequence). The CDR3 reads CASSSFQGAAYNEQFF. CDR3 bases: TGTGCCAGCAGCTCCTTCCAGGGGGCGGCCTACAATGAGCAGTTCTTC.

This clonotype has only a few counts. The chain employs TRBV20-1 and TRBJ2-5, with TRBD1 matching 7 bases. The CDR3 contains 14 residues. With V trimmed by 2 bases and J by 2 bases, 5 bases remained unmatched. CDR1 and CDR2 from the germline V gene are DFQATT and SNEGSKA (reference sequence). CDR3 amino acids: CSARQGVLQETQYF. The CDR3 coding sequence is TGCAGTGCTAGACAGGGGGTTTTGCAAGAGACCCAGTACTTC.

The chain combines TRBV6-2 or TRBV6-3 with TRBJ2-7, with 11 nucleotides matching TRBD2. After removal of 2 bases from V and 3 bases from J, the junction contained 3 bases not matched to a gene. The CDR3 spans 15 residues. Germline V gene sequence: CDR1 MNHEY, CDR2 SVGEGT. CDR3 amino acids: CASSYGLAGGYEQYF. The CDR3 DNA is TGTGCCAGCAGTTACGGTCTAGCGGGGGGCTACGAGCAGTACTTC.

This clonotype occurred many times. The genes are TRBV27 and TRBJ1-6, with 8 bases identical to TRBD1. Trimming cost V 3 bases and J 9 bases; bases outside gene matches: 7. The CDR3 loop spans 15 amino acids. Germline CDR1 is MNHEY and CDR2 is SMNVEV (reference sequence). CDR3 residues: CASSFDRGMGSPLHF. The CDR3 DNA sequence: TGTGCCAGCAGTTTTGACAGGGGAATGGGTTCACCCCTCCACTTT.

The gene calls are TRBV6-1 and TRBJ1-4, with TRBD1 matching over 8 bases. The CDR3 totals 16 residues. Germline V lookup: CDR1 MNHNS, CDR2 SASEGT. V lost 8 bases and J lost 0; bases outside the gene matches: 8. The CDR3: CASHNDRGATNEKLFF. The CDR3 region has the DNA TGTGCCAGCCATAACGACAGGGGAGCAACTAATGAAAAACTGTTTTTT.

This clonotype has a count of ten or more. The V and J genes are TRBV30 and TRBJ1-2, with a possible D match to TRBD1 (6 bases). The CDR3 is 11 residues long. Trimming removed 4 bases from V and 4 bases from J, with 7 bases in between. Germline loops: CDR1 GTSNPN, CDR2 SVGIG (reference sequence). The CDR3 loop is CAWNRAYGYTF. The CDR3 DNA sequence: TGTGCCTGGAACAGGGCCTATGGCTACACCTTC.

The CDR3 here is CASGNYNEQFF. The CDR3, as DNA: TGTGCTAGTGGTAACTACAATGAGCAGTTCTTC. The chain has TRBV12-5 and TRBJ2-1, with D unclear. CDR3 length: 11 residues. Germline V gene data show CDR1 as LGHNT and CDR2 as FRNRAP. V was pared by 5 bases and J by 3 bases, with 2 bases between.

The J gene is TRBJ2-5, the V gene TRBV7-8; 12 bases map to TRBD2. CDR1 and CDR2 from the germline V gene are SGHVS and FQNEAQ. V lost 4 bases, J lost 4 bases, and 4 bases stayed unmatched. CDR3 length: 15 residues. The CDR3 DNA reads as TGTGCCAGCAGCTCTAGCGGGGGGGCCGCAGAGACCCAGTACTTC. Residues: CASSSSGGAAETQYF.

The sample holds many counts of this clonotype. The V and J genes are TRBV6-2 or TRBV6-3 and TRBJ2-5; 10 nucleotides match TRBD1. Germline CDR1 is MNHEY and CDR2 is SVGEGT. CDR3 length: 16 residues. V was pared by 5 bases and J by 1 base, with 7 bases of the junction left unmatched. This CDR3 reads CASSPWDRGGQETQYF. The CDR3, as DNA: TGTGCCAGCAGTCCCTGGGACAGGGGAGGCCAAGAGACCCAGTACTTC.

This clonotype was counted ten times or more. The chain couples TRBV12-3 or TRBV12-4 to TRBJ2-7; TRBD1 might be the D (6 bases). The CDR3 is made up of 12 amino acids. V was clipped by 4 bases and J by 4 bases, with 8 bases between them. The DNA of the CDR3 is TGTGCCAGCAGTTCCGGACAGTACGAGCAGTACTTC. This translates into CASSSGQYEQYF.

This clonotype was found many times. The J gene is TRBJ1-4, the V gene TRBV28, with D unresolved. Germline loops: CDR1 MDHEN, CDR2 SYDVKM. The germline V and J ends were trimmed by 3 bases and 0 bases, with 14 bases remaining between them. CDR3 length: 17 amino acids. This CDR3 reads CASSLRLLTSTNEKLFF. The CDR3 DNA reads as TGTGCCAGCAGTTTGAGGTTACTGACATCAACTAATGAAAAACTGTTTTTT.

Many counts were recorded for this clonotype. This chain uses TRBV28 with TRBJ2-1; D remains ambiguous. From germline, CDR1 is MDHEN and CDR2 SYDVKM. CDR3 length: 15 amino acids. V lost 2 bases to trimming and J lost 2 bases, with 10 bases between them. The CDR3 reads CASSLPRLTYNEQFF. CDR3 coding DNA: TGTGCCAGCAGTTTACCCAGGTTAACCTACAATGAGCAGTTCTTC.

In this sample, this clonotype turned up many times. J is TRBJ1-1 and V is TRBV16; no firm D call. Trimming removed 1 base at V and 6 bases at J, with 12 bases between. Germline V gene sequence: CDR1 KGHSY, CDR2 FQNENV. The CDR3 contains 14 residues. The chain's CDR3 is CASSQFPGVSEAFF. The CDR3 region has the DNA TGTGCCAGCAGCCAATTTCCCGGAGTCTCTGAAGCTTTCTTT.

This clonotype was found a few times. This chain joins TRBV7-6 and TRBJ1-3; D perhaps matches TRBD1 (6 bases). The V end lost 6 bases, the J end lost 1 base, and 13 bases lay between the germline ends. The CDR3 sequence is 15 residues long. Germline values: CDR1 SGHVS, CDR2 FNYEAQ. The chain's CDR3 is CASSTYRESGNTIYF. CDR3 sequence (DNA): TGTGCCAGCAGTACGTACAGGGAATCTGGAAACACCATATATTTT. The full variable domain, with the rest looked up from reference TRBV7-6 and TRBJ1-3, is GAGVSQSPRYKVTKRGQDVALRCDPISGHVSLYWYRQALGQGPEFLTYFNYEAQQDKSGLPNDRFSAERPEGSISTLTIQRTEQRDSAMYRCASSTYRESGNTIYFGEGSWLTVV.

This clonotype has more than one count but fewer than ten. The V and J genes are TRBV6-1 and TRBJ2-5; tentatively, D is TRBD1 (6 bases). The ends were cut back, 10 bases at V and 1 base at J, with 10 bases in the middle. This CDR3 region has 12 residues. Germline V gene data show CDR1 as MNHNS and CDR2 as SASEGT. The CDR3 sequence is CATGDTQETQYF. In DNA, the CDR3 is TGTGCCACCGGGGACACCCAAGAGACCCAGTACTTC.

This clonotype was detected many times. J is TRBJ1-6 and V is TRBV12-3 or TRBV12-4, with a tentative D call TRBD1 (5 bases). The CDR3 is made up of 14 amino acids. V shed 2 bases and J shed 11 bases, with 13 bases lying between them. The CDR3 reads CASSLYRRLPPLHF. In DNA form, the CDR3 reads TGTGCCAGCAGTTTATACAGGCGGCTCCCACCCCTCCACTTT.